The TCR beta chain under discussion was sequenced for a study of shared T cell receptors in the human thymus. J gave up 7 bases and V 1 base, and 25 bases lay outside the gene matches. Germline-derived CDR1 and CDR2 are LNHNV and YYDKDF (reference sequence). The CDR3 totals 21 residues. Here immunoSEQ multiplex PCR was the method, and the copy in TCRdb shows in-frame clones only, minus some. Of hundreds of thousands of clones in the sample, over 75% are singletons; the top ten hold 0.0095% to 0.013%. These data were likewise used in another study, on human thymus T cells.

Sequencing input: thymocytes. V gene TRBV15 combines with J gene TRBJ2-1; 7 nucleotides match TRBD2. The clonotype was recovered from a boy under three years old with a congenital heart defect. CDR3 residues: CATSRANWDGGCGRDCNEQFF. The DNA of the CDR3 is TGTGCCACCAGCAGAGCCAACTGGGACGGGGGTTGCGGGAGAGACTGTAATGAGCAGTTCTTC.